These 23 T cell receptor beta chains were all obtained from the same sample, sequenced in a study of T cells in Graves' hyperthyroidism and ophthalmopathy. There were TCR beta CDR3 regions amplified from RNA transcripts. The study used the HTBI primer set for a first-round RT-PCR of the TCR CDR3. From the multiplex PCR reads, TCRdb called clonotypes with MiXCR, one entry per CDR3 protein. The table lists around 480,000 distinct CDR3 sequences, approximately 15% of them singletons, with around 17% in the top ten. Material: blood. These receptors all stem from a woman under 30 with Graves' hyperthyroidism.

The rearrangement links TRBV19 to TRBJ1-5; maybe TRBD1 (5 bases). The CDR3 loop spans 13 amino acids. Trimming removed 9 bases at V and 7 bases at J, with 16 bases between. Germline CDR1 LNHDA, CDR2 SQIVND (reference sequence). CDR3 coding DNA: TGTGCCAGCCACCCAGGGTCGGGCCAGCCCCAGCATTTT. Its translation: CASHPGSGQPQHF.

The chain is built from TRBV7-6 and TRBJ1-3, with TRBD1 identical over 7 bases. CDR3 length: 16 residues. Germline CDR1 reads SGHVS; CDR2 reads FNYEAQ. Trimming removed 2 bases from V and 13 bases from J; junction bases left unmatched: 17. The CDR3 sequence: CASSLRPRDSLSLIYF. CDR3 bases: TGTGCCAGCAGCTTAAGGCCTCGGGACAGCCTAAGTTTAATATATTTT.

The chain carries TRBV30 and TRBJ2-5; weak D call: TRBD1 (5 bases). The V gene's germline CDR1 is GTSNPN and CDR2 SVGIG (reference sequence). Trimming removed 5 bases from V and 13 bases from J, with 17 bases in between. The CDR3 contains 11 residues. CDR3 sequence (DNA): TGTGCCTGGGGACGGACAAGAGGCCGGTACTTC. Translating gives CAWGRTRGRYF.

The sample holds one count of this clonotype. The chain joins TRBV10-1 to TRBJ2-7; 10 bases are shared with TRBD2. This CDR3 spans 15 amino acids. V lost 2 bases, J lost 4 bases, and 5 bases stayed unmatched. CDR1 and CDR2 (germline): WNHNN, SYGVQD (reference sequence). Here the CDR3 reads CASSEGLAAVYEQYF. In DNA, the CDR3 is TGCGCCAGCAGTGAGGGACTAGCGGCTGTTTACGAGCAGTACTTC.

This clonotype was recorded many times. This chain joins TRBV7-3 and TRBJ1-2, with D tentatively TRBD1 (6 bases). CDR1 and CDR2 (germline): SGHTA, FQGTGA. Trimming left V 4 bases short and J 7 bases short, with 13 bases between. The CDR3 spans 13 residues. The CDR3 DNA reads as TGTGCCAGCAGCTCCGGGACATCATCTGGCTACACCTTC. Translating it yields CASSSGTSSGYTF.

V is TRBV25-1 and J is TRBJ1-6; D not resolved. Trimming took off 3 bases at V and 10 bases at J, with 4 bases between the two ends. This CDR3 region has 11 residues. Germline-derived CDR1 and CDR2 are MGHDK and SYGVNS. CDR3 in DNA: TGTGCCAGCAGTGATGGGTCACCCCTCCACTTT. Its protein is CASSDGSPLHF.

This clonotype was seen repeatedly, ten times or more. V gene TRBV11-3 combines with J gene TRBJ2-1; the D call may be TRBD1 or TRBD2 (5 bases each). V shed 0 bases and J shed 4 bases, with 10 bases lying between them. CDR1 SGHNT and CDR2 YENEEA come from the germline V gene. The CDR3 totals 15 residues. The CDR3 sequence is CASSLERDGYNEQFF. The CDR3 bases are TGTGCCAGCAGCTTAGAGAGGGACGGATACAATGAGCAGTTCTTC.

This clonotype was counted ten times or more. The chain couples TRBV20-1 to TRBJ1-2; tentative D call: TRBD1 (6 bases). Trimming took 0 bases from V and 1 from J, leaving 9 bases between them. This CDR3 region has 14 residues. CDR1 and CDR2 (germline): DFQATT, SNEGSKA (reference sequence). The CDR3 DNA is TGCAGTGCTAGAGAGACAGGCCTTAACTATGGCTACACCTTC. Translating it yields CSARETGLNYGYTF.

This clonotype was recorded many times. The chain combines TRBV6-1 with TRBJ2-1; TRBD2 aligns across 7 bases. Germline loops: CDR1 MNHNS, CDR2 SASEGT. The J segment lost 4 bases and the V segment lost 2 bases, leaving 5 bases of the junction unmatched. This CDR3 contains 15 residues. DNA of the CDR3: TGTGCCAGCAGTGAATTTGCTAGCGGATACAATGAGCAGTTCTTC. This sequence encodes CASSEFASGYNEQFF.

This chain connects TRBV15 to TRBJ2-5; D call uncertain. The CDR3 extends over 13 amino acids. Trimming pared 3 bases from V and 7 bases from J, leaving 12 bases between. Looked up from germline, CDR1 is LNHNV and CDR2 is YYDKDF (reference sequence). The CDR3 here is CATSSLTPGTQYF. As DNA, the CDR3 is TGTGCCACCAGCAGTTTAACCCCGGGGACCCAGTACTTC.

This clonotype was seen ten or more times. The rearrangement uses TRBV11-3 and TRBJ2-3; TRBD1 might be the D (5 bases). Germline V gene lookup returns CDR1 SGHNT and CDR2 YENEEA. The CDR3 is 14 amino acids. Trimming stripped 5 bases from V and 2 bases from J, with 11 bases between. Written as DNA, the CDR3 is TGTGCCAGCAGCCCCCTGACAGCCACAGATACGCAGTATTTT. Translation gives CASSPLTATDTQYF.

The V and J genes are TRBV7-9 and TRBJ2-1; 7 bases are shared with TRBD1. Germline V lookup: CDR1 SEHNR, CDR2 FQNEAQ (reference sequence). V shed 7 bases and J 7 bases; nucleotides not matched to a gene: 7. CDR3 length: 13 residues. DNA of the CDR3: TGTGCCAGCAATCAGGGACAGTGGAATGAGCAGTTCTTC. It encodes CASNQGQWNEQFF.

This clonotype was counted at least ten times. The gene calls are TRBV30 and TRBJ1-1; D unresolved. The germline V and J ends were trimmed by 5 bases and 0 bases, with 10 bases remaining between them. This CDR3 has 13 residues. Germline CDR1 GTSNPN, CDR2 SVGIG (reference sequence). The CDR3 loop reads CAWRSLMNTEAFF. CDR3 coding DNA: TGTGCCTGGCGAAGTCTCATGAACACTGAAGCTTTCTTT.

The V gene is TRBV7-9, the J gene TRBJ2-7; D might be TRBD2 (6 bases). The CDR3 contains 12 residues. The V end lost 5 bases, the J end lost 6 bases, and 11 bases lay between the germline ends. Looked up from germline, CDR1 is SEHNR and CDR2 is FQNEAQ (reference sequence). CDR3 coding DNA: TGTGCCAGCAGCATCGGGGGATCCGAGCAGTACTTC. This encodes CASSIGGSEQYF.

This clonotype was observed a handful of times. The V call is TRBV7-9, the J call TRBJ2-3, with TRBD2 matching 10 bases. After removal of 5 bases from V and 1 base from J, the junction contained 27 bases not matched to a gene. There are 23 residues in the CDR3. Germline V gene lookup returns CDR1 SEHNR and CDR2 FQNEAQ (reference sequence). CDR3 in DNA: TGTGCCAGCAGCCCGGTCCCTAGCGGGAGTTTAAGACTTGGGGCAGTTCGCACAGATACGCAGTATTTT. This codes for CASSPVPSGSLRLGAVRTDTQYF.

There are many counts of this clonotype. The gene calls are TRBV12-3 or TRBV12-4 and TRBJ1-1; the D gene is possibly TRBD1 (6 bases). This CDR3 is 16 amino acids long. Trimming left V 2 bases short and J 3 bases short, with 16 bases between. The CDR3 loop reads CASSLRGRPKDTEAFF. CDR3 sequence (DNA): TGTGCCAGCAGTTTAAGGGGGAGGCCTAAGGACACTGAAGCTTTCTTT.

This rearrangement joins TRBV11-2 to TRBJ2-7, with unresolved D. Per germline, CDR1 SGHAT and CDR2 FQNNGV. The CDR3 length is 13 residues. Trimming pared 5 bases from V and 5 bases from J, leaving 13 bases between. For the CDR3, the DNA is TGTGCCAGCAGCCCCTCGACTCGGGACGAGCAGTACGTC. Its protein is CASSPSTRDEQYV.

This clonotype was recorded a few times. The CDR3 loop reads CASGPTQYF. The CDR3 DNA follows: TGTGCCAGCGGCCCTACGCAGTATTTT. V usage is TRBV7-8 and J usage is TRBJ2-3; no clear D gene. Trimming left V 8 bases short and J 8 bases short, with 5 bases between. CDR1 is SGHVS and CDR2 is FQNEAQ in the germline V gene. The CDR3 is 9 residues long.

This clonotype occurred many times. DNA for the CDR3: TGCGCCAGCAGCATCGGGACAGCGAACACCGGGGAGCTGTTTTTT. Translated: CASSIGTANTGELFF. This rearrangement joins TRBV5-1 to TRBJ2-2; TRBD1 matches 7 bases. The CDR3 has 15 residues. V trimming: 4 bases; J trimming: 0 bases; junction bases outside the gene matches: 3. Germline loops: CDR1 SGHRS, CDR2 YFSETQ.

This clonotype has at least ten counts. The V and J genes are TRBV12-3 or TRBV12-4 and TRBJ1-2; D remains ambiguous. This CDR3 region has 13 residues. V lost 6 bases and J 4 bases, leaving 12 bases between the germline ends. CDR3 in amino acids: CASSQVRTYGYTF. CDR3 sequence (DNA): TGTGCCAGCAGCCAAGTCCGCACCTATGGCTACACCTTC.

This clonotype was recorded at least ten times. V usage is TRBV11-3 and J usage is TRBJ2-7; no reliable D call. V was pared by 3 bases and J by 9 bases, with 15 bases between. The CDR3 totals 13 residues. CDR1 and CDR2 (germline): SGHNT, YENEEA. The CDR3 region is CASSFTFFERQYF. DNA of the CDR3: TGTGCCAGCAGCTTCACGTTTTTCGAGAGGCAGTACTTC.

The chain joins TRBV19 to TRBJ1-5; D uncertain. In germline, CDR1 is LNHDA, CDR2 SQIVND (reference sequence). CDR3 length: 14 residues. V was cut by 2 bases and J by 7 bases, with 12 bases left in between. The CDR3 sequence: CASSISGGGQPQHF. In DNA form, the CDR3 reads TGTGCCAGTAGTATATCGGGTGGAGGGCAGCCCCAGCATTTT.

This clonotype was seen ten or more times. The chain couples TRBV2 to TRBJ1-1; D is perhaps TRBD1 (5 bases). Germline V lookup: CDR1 SNHLY, CDR2 FYNNEI. Deletions cut 3 bases from V and 11 bases from J, with 7 bases between. This CDR3 is 10 amino acids long. CDR3 sequence reads: CASSDHRAFF. The CDR3 DNA reads as TGTGCCAGCAGTGATCACAGGGCTTTCTTT.